This is a list of T cell receptor beta chains from one sample in a study of shared clonotypes between healthy human individuals. Only in-frame clones appear in the TCRdb table, and some are missing; sequencing was by immunoSEQ multiplex PCR. The repertoire consists of approximately 350,000 clones, with around 72% occurring once and the leading ten covering 10%. Sequenced: memory CD4+ T cells sorted from blood. The receptors stem from a man aged 25-40 years in good health. The CDR3 runs from the conserved cysteine through the conserved F or W. A D gene is named only where the DNA matches it firmly. Some rows mark clone size as missing; the rest say once, few, many or name a class of expanded clone.

NA,TRBD1,TRBJ2-7,TRBV5-5,CASRKVTGGAPYEQYF,TGTGCCAGCAGAAAAGTAACAGGGGGCGCCCCCTACGAGCAGTACTTC
NA,NA,TRBJ2-3,TRBV5-4,CASSSDSLSQYF,TGTGCCAGCAGTTCCGACTCACTATCTCAGTATTTT
NA,NA,TRBJ2-7,TRBV28,CASSLGGGGGYEQYF,TGTGCCAGCAGTTTAGGAGGGGGCGGAGGCTACGAGCAGTACTTC
NA,TRBD1,TRBJ1-1,TRBV28,CAVGRGRGTEAFF,TGTGCTGTAGGGCGGGGCAGGGGGACTGAAGCTTTCTTT
NA,TRBD2,TRBJ2-1,TRBV6-5,CASSYGLAANEQFF,TGTGCCAGCAGTTATGGACTAGCGGCCAATGAGCAGTTCTTC
NA,TRBD2,TRBJ2-6,TRBV4-3,CASSHSGRSGANVLTF,TGCGCCAGCAGCCATAGCGGGAGAAGTGGGGCCAACGTCCTGACTTTC
NA,NA,TRBJ2-3,TRBV11-2,CASSLDTDTDTQYF,TGTGCCAGCAGCTTAGATACCGACACAGATACGCAGTATTTT
NA,NA,TRBJ1-2,TRBV19,CASSRRREYGYTF,TGTGCCAGTAGTCGGCGGAGGGAGTATGGCTACACCTTC
few,NA,TRBJ2-6,TRBV6-4,CASSDGAGANVLTF,TGTGCCAGCAGTGACGGGGCTGGGGCCAACGTCCTGACTTTC
NA,NA,TRBJ1-1,TRBV11-2,CASSLLFSEAFF,TGTGCCAGCAGCTTATTATTCTCTGAAGCTTTCTTT
once,TRBD2,TRBJ2-7,TRBV6-5,CASSRLAEHEQYF,TGTGCCAGCAGTCGACTAGCGGAACACGAGCAGTACTTC
NA,NA,TRBJ2-7,TRBV7-9,CASSLAGRTTSLGYEQYF,TGTGCCAGCAGCTTAGCAGGCAGAACAACCTCCCTAGGCTACGAGCAGTACTTC
NA,TRBD2,TRBJ2-1,TRBV11-3,CASSATSGGEQFF,TGTGCCAGCAGCGCTACTAGCGGGGGTGAGCAGTTCTTC
NA,NA,TRBJ1-1,TRBV5-1,CASSLDGPPNTEAFF,TGCGCCAGCAGCTTGGATGGGCCGCCGAACACTGAAGCTTTCTTT
many,NA,TRBJ2-2,TRBV25-1,CASSESASIFTGELFF,TGTGCCAGCAGTGAATCCGCCAGCATATTCACCGGGGAGCTGTTTTTT
few,TRBD2,TRBJ2-7,TRBV18,CASAPGRGKVEQYF,TGTGCCAGCGCCCCAGGGCGGGGGAAGGTGGAGCAGTACTTC
NA,NA,TRBJ2-1,TRBV7-2,CASSFGGSSRNEQFF,TGTGCCAGCAGCTTTGGGGGGTCCTCAAGAAATGAGCAGTTCTTC
few,TRBD1,TRBJ1-5,TRBV5-5,CASSAGTGRRDQPQHF,TGTGCCAGCAGCGCCGGGACAGGGAGACGGGATCAGCCCCAGCATTTT
NA,NA,TRBJ2-3,TRBV11-2,CASSLEYGTQYF,TGTGCCAGCAGCTTAGAGTACGGTACGCAGTATTTT
NA,NA,TRBJ2-5,TRBV4-2,CASSQERQETQYF,TGTGCCAGCAGCCAAGAACGGCAAGAGACCCAGTACTTC
NA,NA,TRBJ2-1,TRBV10-3,CAISEQKSSYNEQFF,TGTGCCATCAGTGAACAGAAGAGCTCCTACAATGAGCAGTTCTTC